A single sample gave rise to the 17 T cell receptor beta chains below, sequenced in a study of T cell changes during pregnancy in multiple sclerosis. Profiled with immunoSEQ multiplex PCR; TCRdb holds only in-frame clones, not every one. The sample holds tens of thousands of clones; 80% to 90% are singletons and the top ten take around 7.9%. This material consisted of CD8+ T cells from peripheral blood mononuclear cells, taken in the second trimester of pregnancy. Receptors originate from a female donor with multiple sclerosis, enrolled in a pregnancy study.

The rearrangement links TRBV13 to TRBJ2-5; D gene unclear. V lost 5 bases and J lost 3, with 13 bases in between. The germline V gene encodes CDR1 PRHDT and CDR2 FYEKMQ (reference sequence). CDR3 size: 14 residues. The DNA for the CDR3 is TGTGCCAGCAGCCCCCCCGGTGTCGAAGAGACCCAGTACTTC. Amino acid sequence: CASSPPGVEETQYF. The variable domain in full, completed from reference TRBV13 and TRBJ2-5, reads AAGVIQSPRHLIKEKRETATLKCYPIPRHDTVYWYQQGPGQDPQFLISFYEKMQSDKGSIPDRFSAQQFSDYHSELNMSSLELGDSALYFCASSPPGVEETQYFGPGTRLLVL.

CDR3 sequence reads: CASSEFKASGSYNEQFF. For the CDR3, the DNA is TGTGCCAGCAGTGAATTCAAGGCTAGCGGGAGTTACAATGAGCAGTTCTTC. The chain is built from TRBV2 and TRBJ2-1; 10 nucleotides align to TRBD2. The CDR3 sequence is 17 residues long. Germline CDR1 reads SNHLY; CDR2 reads FYNNEI. J was trimmed by 4 bases and V by 2 bases; bases with no gene match: 8.

This clone is medium-sized by share. The V call is TRBV4-2, the J call TRBJ2-1, with 11 bases that match TRBD2. The junction had 10 bases not matched to a gene; V was cut back by 0 bases and J by 9 bases. This CDR3 contains 17 residues. Germline CDR1 and CDR2: LGHNA and YNFKEQ. The CDR3 here is CASSQDIIAGGPSEQFF. CDR3 in DNA: TGTGCCAGCAGCCAAGATATCATAGCGGGGGGGCCGAGTGAGCAGTTCTTC.

The chain recombines TRBV5-1 with TRBJ2-7, with 10 bases aligning to TRBD1. CDR1 is SGHRS, CDR2 YFSETQ, per germline. The CDR3 has 13 residues. V lost 7 bases to trimming and J lost 6 bases; unmatched junction nucleotides: 7. The CDR3 region is CASWGTGASEQYF. In DNA form, the CDR3 reads TGCGCCAGCTGGGGGACAGGGGCATCCGAGCAGTACTTC.

This chain joins TRBV7-9 and TRBJ2-3; no definite D call. The CDR3 consists of 12 residues. V was clipped by 1 base and J by 4 bases, with 3 bases between them. The germline V gene encodes CDR1 SEHNR and CDR2 FQNEAQ (reference sequence). This chain's CDR3 is CASSLGADTQYF. The CDR3 DNA reads TGTGCCAGCAGCTTAGGCGCAGATACGCAGTATTTT. The whole variable domain, filled in from reference TRBV7-9 and TRBJ2-3, reads DTGVSQNPRHKITKRGQNVTFRCDPISEHNRLYWYRQTLGQGPEFLTYFQNEAQLEKSRLLSDRFSAERPKGSFSTLEIQRTEQGDSAMYLCASSLGADTQYFGPGTRLTVL.

V is TRBV6-6 and J is TRBJ2-7; 9 bases agree with TRBD1. The length of the CDR3 is 15 residues. CDR1 is MNHNY and CDR2 is SVGAGI in the germline V gene (reference sequence). J lost 3 bases, V lost 5 bases, and 8 bases had no gene match. The CDR3, as DNA: TGTGCCAGCAGTCCCGGGACAGGGAGTATCTACGAGCAGTACTTC. Protein sequence: CASSPGTGSIYEQYF.

This chain connects TRBV6-5 to TRBJ2-7; D perhaps matches TRBD2 (5 bases). Trimming removed 3 bases at V and 3 bases at J, with 15 bases between. The CDR3 has 15 amino acids. Germline V gene sequence: CDR1 MNHEY, CDR2 SVGAGI. As DNA, the CDR3 is TGTGCCAGCAGTTATGAAGGGAGAGGAGGCTACGAGCAGTACTTC. Its protein product is CASSYEGRGGYEQYF.

The rearrangement joins TRBV10-2 to TRBJ2-3, with TRBD1 identical over 9 bases. The CDR3 is 15 amino acids. The junction had 6 bases not matched to a gene; V was cut back by 3 bases and J by 5 bases. CDR1 and CDR2 (germline): WSHSY, SAAADI. The CDR3 here is CASSDPGTGIDTQYF. CDR3 sequence (DNA): TGCGCCAGCAGTGACCCCGGGACAGGGATAGATACGCAGTATTTT.

This sequence joins TRBV7-9 and TRBJ2-1; possibly TRBD1 for D (6 bases). V lost 5 bases, J lost 2 bases, and 13 bases lay in between. The germline V gene has CDR1 SEHNR and CDR2 FQNEAQ (reference sequence). The CDR3 is 15 amino acids. The CDR3 region is CASSQQGFAYNEQFF. As DNA, the CDR3 is TGTGCCAGCAGCCAACAGGGTTTCGCCTACAATGAGCAGTTCTTC.

The chain is built from TRBV19 and TRBJ2-1; D may be TRBD2 (6 bases). There are 12 residues in the CDR3. Germline CDR1 reads LNHDA; CDR2 reads SQIVND (reference sequence). The V end was cut by 4 bases, the J end by 10 bases, with 11 bases between. The DNA of the CDR3 is TGTGCCAGTAGTAAGGACTATTTAGAGCAGTTCTTC. It translates to CASSKDYLEQFF. The whole variable domain, filled in from reference TRBV19 and TRBJ2-1, reads DGGITQSPKYLFRKEGQNVTLSCEQNLNHDAMYWYRQDPGQGLRLIYYSQIVNDFQKGDIAEGYSVSREKKESFPLTVTSAQKNPTAFYLCASSKDYLEQFFGPGTRLTVL.

The chain recombines TRBV6-1 with TRBJ2-1; 13 bases line up with TRBD2. Germline CDR1 MNHNS, CDR2 SASEGT. This CDR3 region has 15 residues. Losses at the gene ends were 6 bases for V and 10 bases for J; bases not matched to a gene: 9. The CDR3 sequence: CASRDRLAGGMEQFF. For the CDR3, the DNA is TGTGCCAGCAGAGATAGACTAGCGGGGGGAATGGAGCAGTTCTTC.

The gene calls are TRBV5-4 and TRBJ2-3; perhaps TRBD2 as D (7 bases). The ends were cut back, 5 bases at V and 8 bases at J, with 12 bases in the middle. From germline, CDR1 is SGHNT and CDR2 YYREEE (reference sequence). CDR3 length equals 12 residues. The CDR3 DNA reads as TGTGCCAGCAGTGCGGGGGCGGGTACGCAGTATTTT. Encoded protein: CASSAGAGTQYF. Together with reference TRBV5-4 and TRBJ2-3, the CDR3 gives the full variable domain: ETGVTQSPTHLIKTRGQQVTLRCSSQSGHNTVSWYQQALGQGPQFIFQYYREEENGRGNFPPRFSGLQFPNYSSELNVNALELDDSALYLCASSAGAGTQYFGPGTRLTVL.

This chain uses TRBV5-6 with TRBJ1-2; 7 bases match TRBD1. The germline V gene has CDR1 SGHDT and CDR2 YYEEEE. Unmatched junction bases numbered 13, after V lost 4 bases and J lost 4 bases. This CDR3 contains 16 residues. CDR3 in amino acids: CASSDGPGGLAYGYTF. The CDR3 DNA reads TGTGCCAGCAGCGATGGGCCAGGGGGACTTGCCTATGGCTACACCTTC. The full variable domain, completed using reference TRBV5-6 and TRBJ1-2, is DAGVTQSPTHLIKTRGQQVTLRCSPKSGHDTVSWYQQALGQGPQFIFQYYEEEERQRGNFPDRFSGHQFPNYSSELNVNALLLGDSALYLCASSDGPGGLAYGYTFGSGTRLTVV.

The chain has TRBV27 and TRBJ1-5, with 7 bases fitting TRBD1. Germline V lookup: CDR1 MNHEY, CDR2 SMNVEV (reference sequence). There are 13 residues in the CDR3. V trimming: 3 bases; J trimming: 4 bases; junction bases outside the gene matches: 0. CDR3 DNA sequence: TGTGCCAGCAGTTTGACAGGGAATCAGCCCCAGCATTTT. Translated, it gives CASSLTGNQPQHF.

The genes are TRBV7-9 and TRBJ2-1; D is undetermined. This CDR3 contains 14 residues. V was shortened by 5 bases and J by 8 bases, with 16 bases between the two germline ends. The germline V gene encodes CDR1 SEHNR and CDR2 FQNEAQ (reference sequence). This CDR3 is CASSHAIPDYEQFF. The CDR3 DNA reads as TGTGCCAGCAGCCATGCGATACCCGACTATGAGCAGTTCTTC.

The rearrangement links TRBV19 to TRBJ1-2; 11 bases map to TRBD1. Losses at the gene ends were 4 bases for V and 6 bases for J; bases not matched to a gene: 19. Germline V gene lookup returns CDR1 LNHDA and CDR2 SQIVND (reference sequence). The CDR3 extends over 19 amino acids. The CDR3 spells CASSKRYRDRGRGLNGYTF. In nucleotides, the CDR3 is TGTGCCAGTAGTAAACGGTACCGGGACAGGGGGAGGGGGCTTAATGGCTACACCTTC.

The chain links TRBV7-8 to TRBJ2-1; a possible D gene is TRBD2 (5 bases). CDR3 length equals 15 residues. Trimming shortened V by 3 bases and J by 0 bases, and 9 bases separated the two germline ends. Germline lookup yields CDR1 SGHVS and CDR2 FQNEAQ. The CDR3 coding sequence is TGTGCCAGCAGCTTGAGCGGAAGCTCCTACAATGAGCAGTTCTTC. It translates to CASSLSGSSYNEQFF.